This T cell receptor beta chain is drawn from a study of blood T cell repertoires in COVID-19. Study overall: Nucleic acid was either cDNA or gDNA, and it came from T cells, B-cell-depleted T cells, or PBMCs.

The count of this clone is one. In the authors' methods: Amplification from reference gene primers served as the basis for estimated nucleated cell counts. Assay: immunoSEQ multiplex PCR; the TCRdb copy retains only in-frame clones and omits some. V, J and clone size derive from that table, while D and trimming were established from the DNA sequence. The sample consists of over 150,000 clones, roughly 84% of them appearing once. The Seattle patients, enrolled during active infection, were followed longitudinally. There are 15 residues in the CDR3. Germline assignment: CDR1 ENHRY and CDR2 SYGVKD. Trimming took 5 bases from V and 2 from J; bases not matched to a gene: 6.

Specimen: peripheral blood. The chain uses TRBV10-3 and TRBJ2-7, with 10 bases identical to TRBD2. This clonotype was obtained from a middle-aged woman with COVID-19, enrolled during active disease. CDR3 coding DNA: TGTGCCATCAGTTCCGCTAGCGGGAGCACCTACGAGCAGTACTTC. Its protein is CAISSASGSTYEQYF.